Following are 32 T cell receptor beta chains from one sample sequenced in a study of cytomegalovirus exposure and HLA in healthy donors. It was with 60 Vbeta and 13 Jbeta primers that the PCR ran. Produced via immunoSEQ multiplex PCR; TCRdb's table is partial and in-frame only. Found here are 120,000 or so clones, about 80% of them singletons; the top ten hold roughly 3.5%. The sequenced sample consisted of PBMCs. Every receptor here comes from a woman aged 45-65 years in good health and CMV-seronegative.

In nucleotides, the CDR3 is TGTGCCAGCAGTGAAGCGAACAGGGGCACCTCCTACAATGAGCAGTTCTTC. As protein: CASSEANRGTSYNEQFF. The J gene is TRBJ2-1, the V gene TRBV2; 7 positions match TRBD1. This CDR3 is built from 17 residues. Germline CDR1 and CDR2: SNHLY and FYNNEI. With 0 bases clipped from V and 0 bases from J, the junction kept 5 bases outside the gene matches.

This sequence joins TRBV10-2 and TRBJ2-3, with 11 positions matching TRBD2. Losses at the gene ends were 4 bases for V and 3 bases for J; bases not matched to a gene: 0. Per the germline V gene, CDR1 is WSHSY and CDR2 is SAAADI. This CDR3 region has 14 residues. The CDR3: CASSASGRTDTQYF. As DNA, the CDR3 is TGCGCCAGCAGTGCTAGCGGGAGGACAGATACGCAGTATTTT.

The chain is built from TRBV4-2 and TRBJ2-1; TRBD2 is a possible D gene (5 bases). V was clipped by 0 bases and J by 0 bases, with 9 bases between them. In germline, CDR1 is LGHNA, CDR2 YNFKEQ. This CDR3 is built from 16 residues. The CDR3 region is CASSQDLAGSYNEQFF. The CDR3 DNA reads TGTGCCAGCAGCCAAGATCTGGCGGGCTCCTACAATGAGCAGTTCTTC.

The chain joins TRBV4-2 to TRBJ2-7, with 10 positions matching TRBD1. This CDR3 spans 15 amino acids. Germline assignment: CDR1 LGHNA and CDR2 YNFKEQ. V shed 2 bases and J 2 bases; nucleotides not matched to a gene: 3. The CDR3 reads CASSQIGQGAYEQYF. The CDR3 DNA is TGTGCCAGCAGCCAAATTGGACAGGGGGCCTACGAGCAGTACTTC.

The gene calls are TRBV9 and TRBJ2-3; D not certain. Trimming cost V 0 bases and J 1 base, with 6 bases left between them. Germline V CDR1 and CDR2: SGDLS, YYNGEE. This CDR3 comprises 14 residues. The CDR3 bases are TGTGCCAGCAGCGTAGGAAGCCGCACAGATACGCAGTATTTT. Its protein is CASSVGSRTDTQYF.

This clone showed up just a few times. CDR3 coding DNA: TGTGCCAGCAGCAATGACAGACCCTACGAGCAGTACTTC. This sequence encodes CASSNDRPYEQYF. The V gene is TRBV7-2, the J gene TRBJ2-7, with D possibly TRBD1 on 5 matching bases. V dropped 5 bases and J dropped 2 bases, with 10 bases sitting between them. The germline V gene encodes CDR1 SGHTA and CDR2 FQGNSA. CDR3 length: 13 residues.

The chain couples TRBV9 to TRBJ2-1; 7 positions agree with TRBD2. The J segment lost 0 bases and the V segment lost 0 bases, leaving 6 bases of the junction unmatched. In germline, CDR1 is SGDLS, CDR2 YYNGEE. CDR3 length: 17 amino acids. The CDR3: CASSVADLAASYNEQFF. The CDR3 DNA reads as TGTGCCAGCAGCGTAGCTGACCTAGCGGCCTCCTACAATGAGCAGTTCTTC.

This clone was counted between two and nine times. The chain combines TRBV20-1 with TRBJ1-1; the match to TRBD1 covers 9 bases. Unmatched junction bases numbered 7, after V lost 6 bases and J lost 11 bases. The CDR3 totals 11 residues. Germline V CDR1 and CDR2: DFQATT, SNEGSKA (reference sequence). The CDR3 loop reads CSAAGTGLAFF. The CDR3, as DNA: TGCAGTGCCGCCGGGACAGGGCTGGCTTTCTTT.

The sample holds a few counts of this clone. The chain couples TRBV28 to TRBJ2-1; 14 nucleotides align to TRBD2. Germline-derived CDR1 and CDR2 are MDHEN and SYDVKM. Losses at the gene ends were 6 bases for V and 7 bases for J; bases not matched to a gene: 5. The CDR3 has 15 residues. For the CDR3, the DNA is TGTGCCAGCAGATCCGGGACTAGCGGGAGTAATGAGCAGTTCTTC. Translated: CASRSGTSGSNEQFF.

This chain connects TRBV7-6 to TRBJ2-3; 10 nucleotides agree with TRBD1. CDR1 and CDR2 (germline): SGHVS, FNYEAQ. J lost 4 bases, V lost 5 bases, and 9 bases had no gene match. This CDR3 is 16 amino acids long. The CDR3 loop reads CASSTRQGADADTQYF. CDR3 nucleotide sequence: TGTGCCAGCAGCACCCGACAGGGGGCTGACGCAGATACGCAGTATTTT.

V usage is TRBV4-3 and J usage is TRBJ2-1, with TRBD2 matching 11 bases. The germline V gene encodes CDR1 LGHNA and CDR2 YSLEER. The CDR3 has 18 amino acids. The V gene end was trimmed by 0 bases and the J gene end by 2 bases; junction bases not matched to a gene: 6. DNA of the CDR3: TGCGCCAGCAGCCAAGAATTAGCGGGAGGGCGGACCTACAATGAGCAGTTCTTC. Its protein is CASSQELAGGRTYNEQFF.

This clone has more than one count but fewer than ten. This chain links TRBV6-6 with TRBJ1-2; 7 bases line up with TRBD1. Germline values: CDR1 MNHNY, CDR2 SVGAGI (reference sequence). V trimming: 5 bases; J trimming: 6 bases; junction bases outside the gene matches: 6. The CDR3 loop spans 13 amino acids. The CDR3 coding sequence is TGTGCCAGCAGTGTCGGGACAGATAATGGCTACACCTTC. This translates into CASSVGTDNGYTF.

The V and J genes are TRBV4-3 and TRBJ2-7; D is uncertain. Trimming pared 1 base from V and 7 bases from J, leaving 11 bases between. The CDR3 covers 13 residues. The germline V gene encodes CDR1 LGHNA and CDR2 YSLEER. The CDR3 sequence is CASSQGRDGEQYF. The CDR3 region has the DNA TGCGCCAGCAGCCAAGGGAGAGACGGGGAGCAGTACTTC.

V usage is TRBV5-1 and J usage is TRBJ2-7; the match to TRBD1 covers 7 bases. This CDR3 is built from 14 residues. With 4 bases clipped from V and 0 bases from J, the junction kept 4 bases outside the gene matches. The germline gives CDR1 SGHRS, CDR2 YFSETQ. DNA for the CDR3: TGCGCCAGCAGCGCGAGGGACAGCTCCTACGAGCAGTACTTC. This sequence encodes CASSARDSSYEQYF.

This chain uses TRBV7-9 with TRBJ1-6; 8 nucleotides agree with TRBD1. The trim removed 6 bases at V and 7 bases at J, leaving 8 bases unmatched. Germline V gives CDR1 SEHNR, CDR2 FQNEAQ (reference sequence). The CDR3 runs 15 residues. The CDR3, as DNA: TGTGCCAGCAGTTCCCTAGACAGGGGAAATTCACCCCTCCACTTT. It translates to CASSSLDRGNSPLHF.

The CDR3 is CASSEEGFLVNEQFF. CDR3 nucleotide sequence: TGTGCCAGCAGTGAAGAGGGGTTCTTGGTCAATGAGCAGTTCTTC. The gene calls are TRBV6-1 and TRBJ2-1, with D maybe TRBD1 (5 bases). Per the germline V gene, CDR1 is MNHNS and CDR2 is SASEGT. This CDR3 is built from 15 residues. Trimming took 1 base from V and 6 from J, leaving 13 bases between them.

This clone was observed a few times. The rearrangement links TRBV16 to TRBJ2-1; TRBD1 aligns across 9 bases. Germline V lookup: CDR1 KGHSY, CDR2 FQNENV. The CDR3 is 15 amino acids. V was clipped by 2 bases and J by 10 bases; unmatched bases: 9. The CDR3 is CASSQPGQGRREQFF. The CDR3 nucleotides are TGTGCCAGCAGCCAACCGGGACAGGGCCGTCGGGAGCAGTTCTTC.

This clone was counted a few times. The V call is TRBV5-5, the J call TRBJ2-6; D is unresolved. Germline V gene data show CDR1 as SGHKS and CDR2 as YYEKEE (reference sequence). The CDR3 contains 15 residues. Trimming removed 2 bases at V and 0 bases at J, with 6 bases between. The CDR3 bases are TGTGCCAGCAGCTTATTTAGCTCTGGGGCCAACGTCCTGACTTTC. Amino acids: CASSLFSSGANVLTF.

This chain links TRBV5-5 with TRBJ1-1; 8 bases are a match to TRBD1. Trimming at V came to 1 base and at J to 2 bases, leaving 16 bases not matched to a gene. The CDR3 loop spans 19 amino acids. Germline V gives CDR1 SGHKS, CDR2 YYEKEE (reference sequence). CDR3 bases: TGTGCCAGCAGCTTGCGGACAGGGAATCTCATCCAACTCAACACTGAAGCTTTCTTT. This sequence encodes CASSLRTGNLIQLNTEAFF.

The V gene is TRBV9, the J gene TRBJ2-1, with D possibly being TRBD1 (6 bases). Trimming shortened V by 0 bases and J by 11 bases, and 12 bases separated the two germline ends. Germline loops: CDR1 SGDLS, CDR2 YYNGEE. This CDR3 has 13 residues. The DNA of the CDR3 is TGTGCCAGCAGCGTAGCTATGGGACAAAAGCAGTTCTTC. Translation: CASSVAMGQKQFF.

The CDR3: CASSFSPRNEQFF. Here the CDR3 DNA reads TGTGCCAGCAGTTTCTCCCCCAGGAATGAGCAGTTCTTC. The V and J genes are TRBV27 and TRBJ2-1, with D uncertain. The germline V gene encodes CDR1 MNHEY and CDR2 SMNVEV (reference sequence). This CDR3 region has 13 residues. The ends were cut back, 3 bases at V and 7 bases at J, with 10 bases in the middle.

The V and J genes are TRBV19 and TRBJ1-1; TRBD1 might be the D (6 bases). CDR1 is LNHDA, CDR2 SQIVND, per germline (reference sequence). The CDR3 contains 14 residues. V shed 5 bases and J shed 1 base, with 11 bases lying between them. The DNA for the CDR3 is TGTGCCAGTAGTCCCAGGACAGAGAACACTGAAGCTTTCTTT. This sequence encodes CASSPRTENTEAFF.

The CDR3 spells CASSYSRASTDTQYF. The CDR3 DNA is TGTGCCAGCAGTTACTCGAGGGCAAGCACAGATACGCAGTATTTT. The V and J genes are TRBV6-5 and TRBJ2-3, with D possibly being TRBD2 (5 bases). CDR1 and CDR2 from the germline V gene are MNHEY and SVGAGI. The CDR3 sequence is 15 residues long. Trimming removed 0 bases at V and 0 bases at J, with 7 bases between.

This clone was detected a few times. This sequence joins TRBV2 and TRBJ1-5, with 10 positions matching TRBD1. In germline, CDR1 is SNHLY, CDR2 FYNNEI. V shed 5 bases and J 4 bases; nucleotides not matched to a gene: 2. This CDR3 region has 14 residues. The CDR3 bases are TGTGCCAGCAGTCTGGACAGGGGGAATCAGCCCCAGCATTTT. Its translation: CASSLDRGNQPQHF. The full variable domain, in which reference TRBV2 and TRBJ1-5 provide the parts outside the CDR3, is EPEVTQTPSHQVTQMGQEVILRCVPISNHLYFYWYRQILGQKVEFLVSFYNNEISEKSEIFDDQFSVERPDGSNFTLKIRSTKLEDSAMYFCASSLDRGNQPQHFGDGTRLSIL.

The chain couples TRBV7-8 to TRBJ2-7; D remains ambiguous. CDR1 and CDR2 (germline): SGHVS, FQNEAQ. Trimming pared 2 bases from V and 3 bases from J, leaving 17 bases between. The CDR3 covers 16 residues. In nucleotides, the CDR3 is TGTGCCAGCAGCTTAAGACTGCCCCGTAACATCTACGAGCAGTACTTC. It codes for CASSLRLPRNIYEQYF.

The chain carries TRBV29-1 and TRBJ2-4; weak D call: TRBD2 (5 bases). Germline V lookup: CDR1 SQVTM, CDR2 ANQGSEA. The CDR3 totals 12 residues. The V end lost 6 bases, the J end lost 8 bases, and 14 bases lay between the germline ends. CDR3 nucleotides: TGCAGCGTCCCTAGCCCCGGGGACATTCAGTACTTC. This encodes CSVPSPGDIQYF.

CDR3 bases: TGTGCCAGCAGCGTGGGTAGCGGGTTGGGCGAGCAGTACTTC. It codes for CASSVGSGLGEQYF. The chain has TRBV9 and TRBJ2-7; 7 bases match TRBD2. J lost 6 bases, V lost 2 bases, and 8 bases had no gene match. The CDR3 is 14 amino acids. Germline V gives CDR1 SGDLS, CDR2 YYNGEE.

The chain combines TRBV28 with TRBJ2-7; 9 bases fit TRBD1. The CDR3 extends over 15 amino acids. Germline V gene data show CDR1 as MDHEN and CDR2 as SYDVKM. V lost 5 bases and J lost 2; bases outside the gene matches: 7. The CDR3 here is CASSMRTGATYEQYF. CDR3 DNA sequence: TGTGCCAGCAGTATGCGGACAGGGGCCACCTACGAGCAGTACTTC.

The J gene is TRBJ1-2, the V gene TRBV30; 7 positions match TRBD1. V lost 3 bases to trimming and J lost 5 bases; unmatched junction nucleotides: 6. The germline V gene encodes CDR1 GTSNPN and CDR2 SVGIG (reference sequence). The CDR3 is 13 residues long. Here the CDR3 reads CAWREGAEYGYTF. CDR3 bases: TGTGCCTGGAGGGAGGGGGCTGAGTATGGCTACACCTTC.

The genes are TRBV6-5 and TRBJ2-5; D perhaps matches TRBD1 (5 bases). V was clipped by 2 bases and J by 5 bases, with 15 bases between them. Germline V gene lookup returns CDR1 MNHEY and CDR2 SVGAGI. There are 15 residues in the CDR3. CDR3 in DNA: TGTGCCAGCAGTTACCTCTTAATGGGGCAGGAGACCCAGTACTTC. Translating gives CASSYLLMGQETQYF.

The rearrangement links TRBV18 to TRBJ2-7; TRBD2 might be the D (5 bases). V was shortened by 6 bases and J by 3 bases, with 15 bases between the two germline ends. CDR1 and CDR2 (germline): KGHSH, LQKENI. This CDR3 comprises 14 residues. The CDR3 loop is CASSPTARDYEQYF. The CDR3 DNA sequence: TGTGCCAGCTCTCCCACAGCACGGGACTACGAGCAGTACTTC.

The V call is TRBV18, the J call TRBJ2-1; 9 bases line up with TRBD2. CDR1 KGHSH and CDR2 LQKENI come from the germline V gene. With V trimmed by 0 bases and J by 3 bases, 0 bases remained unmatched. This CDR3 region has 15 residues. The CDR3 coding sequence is TGTGCCAGCTCACCACCAGCGGGAGGCTACAATGAGCAGTTCTTC. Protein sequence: CASSPPAGGYNEQFF.